This T cell receptor beta chain was sequenced for a study of blood T cell repertoires in COVID-19. For the study at large: COVID-19 samples, acute and convalescent, were from the United States, Italy and Spain.

The germline V gene encodes CDR1 LGHDT and CDR2 YNNKEL (reference sequence). This CDR3 is built from 14 residues. Trimming removed 5 bases at V and 3 bases at J, with 14 bases between. Measured with immunoSEQ multiplex PCR; TCRdb has only the in-frame clones, and not every one. This table has about 220,000 clones, 80% appearing once. The receptor was isolated from a human donor in a cohort sampled during active COVID-19. The genes are TRBV3-1 (or the pseudogene TRBV3-2) and TRBJ2-7; D is perhaps TRBD1 (5 bases). Sequenced sample: peripheral blood. In DNA form, the CDR3 reads TGTGCCAGCAGCTCCGACAGTACCTTCTACGAGCAGTACTTC. It translates to CASSSDSTFYEQYF.